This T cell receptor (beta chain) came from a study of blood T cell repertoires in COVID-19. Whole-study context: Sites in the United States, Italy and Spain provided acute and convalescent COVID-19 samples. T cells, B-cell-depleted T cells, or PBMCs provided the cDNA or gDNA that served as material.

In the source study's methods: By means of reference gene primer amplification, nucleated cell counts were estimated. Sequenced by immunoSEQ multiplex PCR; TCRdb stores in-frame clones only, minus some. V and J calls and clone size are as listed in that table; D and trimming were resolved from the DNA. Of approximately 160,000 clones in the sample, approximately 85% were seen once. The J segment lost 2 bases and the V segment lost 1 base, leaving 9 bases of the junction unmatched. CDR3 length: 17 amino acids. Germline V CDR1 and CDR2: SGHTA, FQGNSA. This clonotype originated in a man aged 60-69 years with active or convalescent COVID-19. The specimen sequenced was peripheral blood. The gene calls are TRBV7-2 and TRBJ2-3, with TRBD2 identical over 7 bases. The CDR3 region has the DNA TGTGCCAGCAGCTTAGGGGCCCAGCGGGATCTCACAGATACGCAGTATTTT. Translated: CASSLGAQRDLTDTQYF.